Presented here are 14 T cell receptor beta chains from one specimen sequenced in a study of T cells in Graves' hyperthyroidism and ophthalmopathy. TCR beta CDR3 region amplification was performed from RNA transcripts. Using the HTBI primer set, a first-round RT-PCR was run on the TCR CDR3. TCRdb processed the multiplex PCR reads anew with MiXCR; each CDR3 protein has one entry. The data show fewer than 500,000 distinct CDR3 sequences, with approximately 15% seen just once and roughly 13% held by the top ten. The material sequenced was blood. The receptors originated from a man between 18 and 29 years old with Graves' ophthalmopathy.

This clonotype showed up just a few times. This chain joins TRBV4-1 and TRBJ1-4, with 8 bases that match TRBD1. This CDR3 spans 14 amino acids. The V gene's germline CDR1 is MGHRA and CDR2 YSYEKL. V trimming: 3 bases; J trimming: 8 bases; junction bases outside the gene matches: 5. This CDR3 reads CASSQDRVGEKLFF. In nucleotides, the CDR3 is TGCGCCAGCAGCCAGGACAGGGTGGGGGAAAAACTGTTTTTT.

This clonotype was counted only a few times. The V and J genes are TRBV5-1 and TRBJ2-5; either TRBD1 or TRBD2 may supply D (5 bases each). The germline V gene encodes CDR1 SGHRS and CDR2 YFSETQ. The ends were cut back, 7 bases at V and 4 bases at J, with 8 bases in the middle. The CDR3 runs to 11 residues. This chain's CDR3 is CASGTGETQYF. DNA of the CDR3: TGCGCCAGCGGGACCGGAGAGACCCAGTACTTC.

This clonotype was seen at least ten times. V is TRBV7-9 and J is TRBJ2-7; no definite D call. The CDR3 length is 12 residues. Germline assignment: CDR1 SEHNR and CDR2 FQNEAQ (reference sequence). Trimming cost V 1 base and J 9 bases, with 10 bases left between them. The CDR3 sequence: CASSLESGRQYF. The CDR3 bases are TGTGCCAGCAGCTTAGAATCCGGTAGGCAGTACTTC.

The sample holds many counts of this clonotype. This chain joins TRBV24-1 and TRBJ1-1; D is possibly TRBD1 (5 bases). The CDR3 extends over 18 amino acids. CDR1 is KGHDR and CDR2 is SFDVKD in the germline V gene. The V end lost 0 bases, the J end lost 0 bases, and 16 bases lay between the germline ends. CDR3 residues: CATSDLAREGTLNTEAFF. The CDR3 DNA reads TGTGCCACCAGTGATTTGGCAAGGGAGGGGACCCTGAACACTGAAGCTTTCTTT.

This clonotype appeared many times. This sequence joins TRBV27 and TRBJ2-1; TRBD1 might be the D (6 bases). This CDR3 spans 19 amino acids. Germline V gene sequence: CDR1 MNHEY, CDR2 SMNVEV (reference sequence). Trimming shortened V by 5 bases and J by 1 base, and 24 bases separated the two germline ends. Here the CDR3 DNA reads TGTGCCAGCAGTCCATACAGGGTTTTGAGTGTGAGGTCCTACAATGAGCAGTTCTTC. The encoded protein is CASSPYRVLSVRSYNEQFF.

This clonotype was recorded many times. The J gene is TRBJ2-1, the V gene TRBV2, with D possibly matching TRBD2 (5 bases). Trimming removed 5 bases from V and 7 bases from J, with 18 bases in between. CDR1 is SNHLY, CDR2 FYNNEI, per germline. The CDR3 runs 15 residues. This CDR3 reads CASSKTGVGLNEQFF. The CDR3 DNA reads TGTGCCAGCAGTAAAACCGGGGTGGGCTTAAATGAGCAGTTCTTC.

This clonotype was seen ten or more times. The rearrangement uses TRBV18 and TRBJ1-4; no firm D call. This CDR3 has 14 residues. Germline V gene sequence: CDR1 KGHSH, CDR2 LQKENI. V lost 7 bases to trimming and J lost 0 bases, with 9 bases between them. The CDR3 here is CASFKEATNEKLFF. Here the CDR3 DNA reads TGTGCCAGCTTTAAGGAAGCAACTAATGAAAAACTGTTTTTT.

This clonotype was seen more than once but under ten times. V usage is TRBV5-1 and J usage is TRBJ2-1; TRBD1 agrees at 11 bases. In germline, CDR1 is SGHRS, CDR2 YFSETQ. The V and J ends lost 6 bases and 2 bases, in that order; junction bases with no gene match: 7. CDR3 size: 16 residues. CDR3 protein: CASTPGTGGAYNEQFF. Here the CDR3 DNA reads TGCGCCAGCACGCCGGGGACAGGGGGGGCCTACAATGAGCAGTTCTTC.

This clonotype came up a few times. V usage is TRBV4-2 and J usage is TRBJ2-2; TRBD2 matches at 11 bases. Trimming cost V 2 bases and J 0 bases; bases outside gene matches: 2. This CDR3 is 17 amino acids long. The germline gives CDR1 LGHNA, CDR2 YNFKEQ. The CDR3 nucleotides read TGTGCCAGCAGCCAAAAGACTAGCGGGACGAACACCGGGGAGCTGTTTTTT. Its protein is CASSQKTSGTNTGELFF.

The sample holds many counts of this clonotype. The chain is built from TRBV5-1 and TRBJ2-7; possible D gene TRBD2, 7 bases. V was clipped by 5 bases and J by 5 bases, with 23 bases between them. The germline V gene encodes CDR1 SGHRS and CDR2 YFSETQ. This CDR3 has 16 residues. CDR3 nucleotides: TGCGCCAGCAGGGCACAGGGTGCAGCGGGAATCGACGAGCAGTACTTC. Residues: CASRAQGAAGIDEQYF. The full variable domain, rest sourced from reference TRBV5-1 and TRBJ2-7, is KAGVTQTPRYLIKTRGQQVTLSCSPISGHRSVSWYQQTPGQGLQFLFEYFSETQRNKGNFPGRFSGRQFSNSRSEMNVSTLELGDSALYLCASRAQGAAGIDEQYFGPGTRLTVT.

About this clonotype: One junction end does not reproduce the germline sequence, and a read error may be involved. The chain employs TRBV5-1 and TRBJ2-2, with 7 positions matching TRBD1. The CDR3 has 15 residues. Germline CDR1 SGHRS, CDR2 YFSETQ. Written as DNA, the CDR3 is TGCGCCGGCAGCTTCGGGACAGCGAACACCGGGGAGCTGTTTTTT. The encoded protein is CAGSFGTANTGELFF. The complete variable domain, with remaining parts taken from reference TRBV5-1 and TRBJ2-2, reads KAGVTQTPRYLIKTRGQQVTLSCSPISGHRSVSWYQQTPGQGLQFLFEYFSETQRNKGNFPGRFSGRQFSNSRSEMNVSTLELGDSALYLCAGSFGTANTGELFFGEGSRLTVL.

This clonotype appeared many times. V usage is TRBV7-9 and J usage is TRBJ2-4; D may be TRBD1 or TRBD2 (5 bases each). CDR3 length: 16 residues. Germline assignment: CDR1 SEHNR and CDR2 FQNEAQ (reference sequence). Trimming left V 1 base short and J 7 bases short, with 17 bases between. For the CDR3, the DNA is TGTGCCAGCAGCTTAGATGACAGCAGTAGAGGGAACATTCAGTACTTC. It translates to CASSLDDSSRGNIQYF.

CDR3 nucleotides: TGTGCCAGCAGCTCTTCCAAAATCCGGGGAGCGAACACCGGGGAGCTGTTTTTT. Amino acid sequence: CASSSSKIRGANTGELFF. The J gene is TRBJ2-2, the V gene TRBV7-9; possible D gene TRBD2, 5 bases. The V end lost 4 bases, the J end lost 0 bases, and 18 bases lay between the germline ends. Germline V lookup: CDR1 SEHNR, CDR2 FQNEAQ (reference sequence). This CDR3 is built from 18 residues.

Comments on this clonotype: This may be a read error, as it is one base from a much larger clone. The chain combines TRBV4-1 with TRBJ2-3, with D tentatively TRBD2 (5 bases). The V end lost 4 bases, the J end lost 1 base, and 9 bases lay between the germline ends. The CDR3 has 14 residues. CDR1 MGHRA and CDR2 YSYEKL come from the germline V gene. CDR3 sequence (DNA): TGCGCCAGCAGCCGGAGGATCGGCACAGATACGCAGTATTTT. Its translation: CASSRRIGTDTQYF.